Presented here are 25 T cell receptor beta chains from one specimen sequenced in a study of T cells after yellow fever vaccination. MiXCR, run by TCRdb on the 5' RACE reads, gives a single entry per CDR3 protein. Here the sample spans tens of thousands of distinct CDR3 sequences, roughly 6.3% being singletons. This specimen was PBMCs, either bulk or a sorted T-cell subset (CD4+, CD8+, memory, or dextramer-sorted; not recorded which), taken on the day of the yellow fever booster vaccination. The receptors originated from a man younger than 45 who received the YFV17D yellow fever vaccine.

This clonotype was observed at least ten times. V and J are TRBV29-1 and TRBJ2-1, with a weak D call TRBD1 (5 bases). Germline V gene sequence: CDR1 SQVTM, CDR2 ANQGSEA. Trimming left V 2 bases short and J 2 bases short, with 16 bases between. The CDR3 has 16 amino acids. The CDR3 here is CSVEPGDSSTYNEQFF. The CDR3, as DNA: TGCAGCGTTGAACCTGGCGACAGCTCAACCTACAATGAGCAGTTCTTC.

This clonotype was observed at least ten times. In DNA form, the CDR3 reads TGTGCCACCAGTGAACCTGGGAGGGACACTGAAGCTTTCTTT. Its translation is CATSEPGRDTEAFF. The genes are TRBV24-1 and TRBJ1-1; D is ambiguous. Trimming removed 4 bases from V and 3 bases from J, with 11 bases in between. Looked up from germline, CDR1 is KGHDR and CDR2 is SFDVKD. This CDR3 has 14 amino acids.

This clonotype is medium-sized (0.01 to 0.1%) within its sample. The chain combines TRBV2 with TRBJ2-7; D is ambiguous. This CDR3 comprises 13 residues. The V and J ends lost 7 bases and 1 base respectively, with 11 bases between them. The V gene's germline CDR1 is SNHLY and CDR2 FYNNEI. DNA of the CDR3: TGTGCCAGCACCCTTTCGGATTCCTACGAGCAGTACTTC. This codes for CASTLSDSYEQYF.

This clonotype was observed many times. J is TRBJ2-7 and V is TRBV5-1; D is undetermined. Germline CDR1 SGHRS, CDR2 YFSETQ. This CDR3 region has 13 residues. CDR3 DNA: TGCCCAGGTTCCAGCGCACGGGCCTACGAGCAGTACTTC. It codes for CPGSSARAYEQYF.

This clonotype showed up many times. The chain joins TRBV5-6 to TRBJ1-3, with D unresolved. Germline CDR1 and CDR2: SGHDT and YYEEEE. The CDR3 length is 13 residues. V lost 8 bases and J 0 bases, leaving 9 bases between the germline ends. The CDR3 sequence: CASTTASGNTIYF. The CDR3 DNA is TGTGCCAGTACGACGGCCTCTGGAAACACCATATATTTT.

This clonotype was seen repeatedly, ten times or more. The V and J genes are TRBV2 and TRBJ2-3; D remains ambiguous. This CDR3 region has 18 residues. The V gene's germline CDR1 is SNHLY and CDR2 FYNNEI. Trimming pared 6 bases from V and 4 bases from J, leaving 26 bases between. CDR3 sequence reads: CASSHRVGAVMSADTQYF. The CDR3 coding sequence is TGTGCCAGCAGCCACCGGGTCGGAGCTGTTATGAGCGCAGATACGCAGTATTTT.

This clonotype showed up just a few times. This rearrangement joins TRBV6-1 to TRBJ2-1, with 13 positions matching TRBD2. Trimming at V came to 4 bases and at J to 6 bases, leaving 6 bases not matched to a gene. There are 16 residues in the CDR3. CDR1 is MNHNS, CDR2 SASEGT, per germline. CDR3 sequence reads: CASSGTSGRVSNEQFF. The CDR3 region has the DNA TGTGCCAGCAGTGGAACTAGCGGGAGGGTGAGCAATGAGCAGTTCTTC.

The chain carries TRBV7-8 and TRBJ2-5; maybe TRBD1 (6 bases). V was cut by 4 bases and J by 5 bases, with 11 bases left in between. The CDR3 is 13 amino acids. The germline V gene encodes CDR1 SGHVS and CDR2 FQNEAQ. The CDR3 here is CASSSQGLETQYF. CDR3 bases: TGTGCCAGCAGCTCCCAGGGGCTCGAGACCCAGTACTTC.

This clonotype has a count of ten or more. This sequence joins TRBV30 and TRBJ2-7; no definite D call. V lost 0 bases and J lost 5, with 8 bases in between. The CDR3 is 12 amino acids. Germline V CDR1 and CDR2: GTSNPN, SVGIG (reference sequence). The CDR3 reads CAWSVGNHEQYF. CDR3 DNA sequence: TGTGCCTGGAGTGTGGGTAATCACGAGCAGTACTTC.

This clonotype occurred many times. The J gene is TRBJ2-7, the V gene TRBV11-2, with TRBD2 as a possible D gene (7 bases). Trimming removed 1 base at V and 7 bases at J, with 29 bases between. The CDR3 is 19 residues long. In germline, CDR1 is SGHAT, CDR2 FQNNGV. In DNA form, the CDR3 reads TGTGCCAGCAGCTTAGTCTCTTGGAGAGGTAGGGGGGGTCTTGGAGAGCAGTACTTC. Amino acids: CASSLVSWRGRGGLGEQYF.

This clonotype occurred many times. The CDR3: CAISDRGEGTGELFF. The CDR3 nucleotides read TGTGCCATCAGTGACAGGGGAGAGGGCACCGGGGAGCTGTTTTTT. The chain is built from TRBV10-3 and TRBJ2-2; tentative D call: TRBD1 (6 bases). Germline V CDR1 and CDR2: ENHRY, SYGVKD. V lost 3 bases and J lost 4, with 12 bases in between. This CDR3 comprises 15 residues.

Ten or more counts support this clonotype. V usage is TRBV7-2 and J usage is TRBJ2-5, with 9 positions matching TRBD1. The CDR3 contains 13 residues. J gave up 6 bases and V 6 bases, and 5 bases lay outside the gene matches. Germline V CDR1 and CDR2: SGHTA, FQGNSA. The CDR3 DNA sequence: TGTGCCAGCAGACCGGGACAGGGTCAGACCCAGTACTTC. Its translation: CASRPGQGQTQYF.

This chain joins TRBV20-1 and TRBJ2-3; D gene uncertain. Per the germline V gene, CDR1 is DFQATT and CDR2 is SNEGSKA (reference sequence). This CDR3 is built from 11 residues. With 6 bases removed from V and 4 bases from J, the gap between germline ends came to 8 bases. The CDR3 DNA reads TGCAGTGCCCAGAGAGCAGATACGCAGTATTTT. It encodes CSAQRADTQYF.

This clonotype was picked up many times. CDR3 in DNA: TGCAGCGGCGGGGTTGAGACCCAGTACTTC. It yields the protein CSGGVETQYF. The chain links TRBV29-1 to TRBJ2-5; D might be TRBD2 (6 bases). The CDR3 covers 10 residues. Germline V gene data show CDR1 as SQVTM and CDR2 as ANQGSEA. The V end lost 7 bases, the J end lost 5 bases, and 8 bases lay between the germline ends. Complete variable domain (other parts from reference TRBV29-1 and TRBJ2-5): SAVISQKPSRDICQRGTSLTIQCQVDSQVTMMFWYRQQPGQSLTLIATANQGSEATYESGFVIDKFPISRPNLTFSTLTVSNMSPEDSSIYLCSGGVETQYFGPGTRLLVL.

There are many counts of this clonotype. The chain joins TRBV7-3 to TRBJ2-7; maybe TRBD1 (5 bases). The CDR3 contains 14 residues. Trimming removed 4 bases from V and 1 base from J, with 11 bases in between. The germline V gene encodes CDR1 SGHTA and CDR2 FQGTGA. The CDR3 coding sequence is TGTGCCAGCAGCTGGGGCTCCGGGTCCTACGAGCAGTACTTC. Encoded protein: CASSWGSGSYEQYF.

This clonotype was counted ten times or more. This chain joins TRBV3-1 and TRBJ2-7; 7 bases line up with TRBD2. The germline V gene encodes CDR1 LGHDT and CDR2 YNNKEL (reference sequence). The CDR3 extends over 14 amino acids. Trimming at V came to 7 bases and at J to 7 bases, leaving 13 bases not matched to a gene. DNA for the CDR3: TGTGCCAGCAAGGACGGGAGGACCATTGGGGAGCAGTACTTC. This codes for CASKDGRTIGEQYF.

The gene calls are TRBV20-1 and TRBJ1-1; no clear D. Per the germline V gene, CDR1 is DFQATT and CDR2 is SNEGSKA (reference sequence). The CDR3 extends over 12 amino acids. V was clipped by 4 bases and J by 4 bases, with 10 bases between them. The DNA for the CDR3 is TGCAGTGCTAACGTTGGGGTCACTGAAGCTTTCTTT. It translates to CSANVGVTEAFF.

This clonotype has at least ten counts. This chain joins TRBV27 and TRBJ2-1, with 9 bases aligning to TRBD1. The CDR3 is 14 residues long. The J segment lost 9 bases and the V segment lost 4 bases, leaving 7 bases of the junction unmatched. CDR1 and CDR2 (germline): MNHEY, SMNVEV (reference sequence). As DNA, the CDR3 is TGTGCCAGCAGTTACAGGGGGCGACTGCCTGAGCAGTTCTTC. Protein: CASSYRGRLPEQFF.

This clonotype was picked up a small number of times. The CDR3 loop is CASSPPTSKETQYF. CDR3 DNA sequence: TGTGCCAGCTCACCACCCACTTCAAAAGAGACCCAGTACTTC. The V gene is TRBV18, the J gene TRBJ2-5; D not certain. The CDR3 contains 14 residues. Trimming left V 0 bases short and J 3 bases short, with 8 bases between. The germline gives CDR1 KGHSH, CDR2 LQKENI.

This clonotype was found many times. In DNA, the CDR3 is TGTGCCAGCAGTCTTACCCTCGGGACAGGGTACAATGAGCAGTTCTTC. This gives the protein CASSLTLGTGYNEQFF. The chain recombines TRBV6-1 with TRBJ2-1; 9 bases are a match to TRBD1. In germline, CDR1 is MNHNS, CDR2 SASEGT. Trimming removed 5 bases from V and 4 bases from J; junction bases left unmatched: 9. The CDR3 totals 16 residues.

This clonotype was observed at least ten times. This chain connects TRBV20-1 to TRBJ2-4; D may be TRBD2 (5 bases). With 5 bases removed from V and 0 bases from J, the gap between germline ends came to 14 bases. CDR1 is DFQATT and CDR2 is SNEGSKA in the germline V gene (reference sequence). The CDR3 covers 15 residues. CDR3 loop: CSADKRRVAKNIQYF. DNA for the CDR3: TGCAGTGCTGATAAGCGGAGAGTAGCCAAAAACATTCAGTACTTC.

The table lists this clonotype with many counts. The chain combines TRBV5-1 with TRBJ2-1; TRBD1 aligns across 9 bases. The trim removed 4 bases at V and 2 bases at J, leaving 4 bases unmatched. Germline loops: CDR1 SGHRS, CDR2 YFSETQ. The CDR3 has 15 amino acids. The CDR3 loop is CASSRTGETYNEQFF. The CDR3 coding sequence is TGCGCCAGCAGCCGGACAGGGGAAACCTACAATGAGCAGTTCTTC.

V gene TRBV18 combines with J gene TRBJ2-2; D is unresolved. Germline loops: CDR1 KGHSH, CDR2 LQKENI. V gave up 5 bases and J gave up 3 bases, with 16 bases separating them. The length of the CDR3 is 16 residues. CDR3 DNA sequence: TGTGCCAGCTCATATACCGGGCCACGGGACACCGGGGAGCTGTTTTTT. Amino acids: CASSYTGPRDTGELFF.

The chain has TRBV12-3 or TRBV12-4 and TRBJ2-7; 8 bases align to TRBD2. The CDR3 is made up of 16 amino acids. Losses at the gene ends were 3 bases for V and 5 bases for J; bases not matched to a gene: 12. In nucleotides, the CDR3 is TGTGCCAGCAGTTTTAGTAGCGGGGTTCAGAGACACGAGCAGTACTTC. Translating it yields CASSFSSGVQRHEQYF.

By frequency in the sample, this clonotype is medium-sized. V gene TRBV24-1 combines with J gene TRBJ2-1; D gene unclear. Germline V gene sequence: CDR1 KGHDR, CDR2 SFDVKD. The CDR3 runs to 12 residues. Trimming cost V 4 bases and J 10 bases, with 10 bases left between them. CDR3 sequence: CATSDWRQEQFF. The CDR3 nucleotides are TGTGCCACCAGTGACTGGAGACAAGAGCAGTTCTTC.